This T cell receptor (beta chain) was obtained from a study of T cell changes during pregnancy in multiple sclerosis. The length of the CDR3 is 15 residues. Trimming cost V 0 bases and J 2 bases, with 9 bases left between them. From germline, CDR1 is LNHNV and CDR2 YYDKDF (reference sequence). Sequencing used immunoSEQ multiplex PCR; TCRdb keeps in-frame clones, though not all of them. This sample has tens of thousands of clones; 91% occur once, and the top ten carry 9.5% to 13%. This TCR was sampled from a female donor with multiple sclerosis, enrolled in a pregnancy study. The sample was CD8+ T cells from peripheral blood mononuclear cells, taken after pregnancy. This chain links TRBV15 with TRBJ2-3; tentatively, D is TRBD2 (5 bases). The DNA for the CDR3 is TGTGCCACCAGCAGAGATGGGAGATCCACAGATACGCAGTATTTT. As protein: CATSRDGRSTDTQYF. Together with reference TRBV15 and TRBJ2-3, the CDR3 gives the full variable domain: DAMVIQNPRYQVTQFGKPVTLSCSQTLNHNVMYWYQQKSSQAPKLLFHYYDKDFNNEADTPDNFQSRRPNTSFCFLDIRSPGLGDTAMYLCATSRDGRSTDTQYFGPGTRLTVL.